The present T cell receptor (beta chain) was sequenced within a study of blood T cell repertoires in COVID-19. Study-level information: Sources were T cells, B-cell-depleted T cells, or PBMCs; the material itself was cDNA or gDNA.

Clones were read by immunoSEQ multiplex PCR, and TCRdb kept only the in-frame ones, dropping some. The sample has some 200,000 clones, 85% to 90% seen once. The V end lost 3 bases, the J end lost 4 bases, and 19 bases lay between the germline ends. There are 16 residues in the CDR3. The germline gives CDR1 SGHDT, CDR2 YYEEEE. The chain couples TRBV5-6 to TRBJ1-2; D is unresolved. The source of this sequence is a man over 45 with acute or convalescent COVID-19. The specimen was peripheral blood. This CDR3 reads CASSSRVGRSGYGYTF. CDR3 in DNA: TGTGCCAGCAGCTCCCGGGTGGGCCGCAGCGGCTATGGCTACACCTTC.